These T cell receptor beta chains were read from a single sample in a study of cytomegalovirus exposure and HLA in healthy donors. Assay: immunoSEQ multiplex PCR; the TCRdb copy retains only in-frame clones and omits some. This sample has 150,000 to 200,000 clones, with 60% to 80% found just once. The sample was PBMCs. The source of these receptors is a male donor in good health and CMV-seronegative. The CDR3 runs from the conserved cysteine through the conserved F or W. The D gene is left open where the match is weak. A clone size is listed for some rows: how often the clone was seen (once, few, many), or a class if it is expanded.

j_gene,abundance,d_gene,v_gene,CDR3aa,CDR3nt
TRBJ2-7,few,-,TRBV5-1,CASSPGAGGYEQYF,TGCGCCAGCAGCCCGGGGGCAGGGGGCTACGAGCAGTACTTC
TRBJ2-5,-,-,TRBV9,CASSGGPQETQYF,TGTGCCAGCAGCGGGGGGCCACAAGAGACCCAGTACTTC
TRBJ1-1,-,-,TRBV7-9,CASSLGQNTEAFF,TGTGCCAGCAGCCTGGGACAGAACACTGAAGCTTTCTTT
TRBJ2-1,-,TRBD2,TRBV29-1,CSHGGYNEQFF,TGCAGCCACGGGGGGTACAATGAGCAGTTCTTC
TRBJ1-4,few,TRBD1,TRBV7-9,CASSRDRGPEKLFF,TGTGCCAGCAGCCGGGACAGGGGACCTGAAAAACTGTTTTTT
TRBJ2-1,-,TRBD2,TRBV28,CASSLSFRLAGGGEQFF,TGTGCCAGCAGTTTATCATTTCGTCTAGCGGGAGGCGGAGAGCAGTTCTTC
TRBJ2-1,-,TRBD1,TRBV5-6,CASSLQGAEQFF,TGTGCCAGCAGCCTACAGGGGGCTGAGCAGTTCTTC
TRBJ2-6,-,-,TRBV6-1,CASRVSSAGANVLTF,TGTGCCAGCAGAGTTTCAAGCGCTGGGGCCAACGTCCTGACTTTC
TRBJ1-6,-,-,TRBV7-6,CASSLNVGGSPLHF,TGTGCCAGCAGCTTAAATGTGGGGGGATCACCCCTCCACTTT
TRBJ2-5,few,-,TRBV15,CATSPVPGKTQYF,TGTGCCACCAGCCCAGTGCCGGGAAAAACCCAGTACTTC